This T cell receptor (beta chain) was sequenced during a study of blood T cell repertoires in COVID-19. About the study: Samples of COVID-19 (acute and convalescent) were obtained from the United States, Italy and Spain. The analysed material was cDNA or gDNA that came from T cells, B-cell-depleted T cells, or PBMCs.

Trimming cost V 2 bases and J 2 bases, with 4 bases left between them. Germline-derived CDR1 and CDR2 are GTSNPN and SVGIG (reference sequence). CDR3 length: 13 amino acids. Methods used by the authors: Nucleated cell number was recorded as an estimate derived from reference gene primer amplification. Sequencing was performed with immunoSEQ multiplex PCR; in TCRdb, only in-frame clones are kept and a portion is missing. V and J calls plus clone size are reproduced from that table; the DNA served to infer D and trimming. Of around 120,000 clones in the sample, roughly 90% were seen once. The receptor's source is a man aged 50 or older with acute or convalescent COVID-19. The chain combines TRBV30 with TRBJ2-6; D is undetermined. The specimen sequenced was peripheral blood. The CDR3 DNA follows: TGTGCCTGGAGTACTACTGGGGCCAACGTCCTGACTTTC. Protein sequence: CAWSTTGANVLTF.